This TCR beta chain was identified during a study of blood T cell repertoires in COVID-19. Study-wide background: Sites in the United States, Italy and Spain provided acute and convalescent COVID-19 samples. PBMCs, B-cell-depleted T cells, or T cells provided the cDNA or gDNA that made up the material.

This clone has only a few counts. The germline gives CDR1 SGHTA, CDR2 FQGNSA. The CDR3 loop spans 13 amino acids. V dropped 4 bases and J dropped 4 bases, with 10 bases sitting between them. Authors' methods: From reference gene primer amplification, estimates of nucleated cell counts were derived. Method: immunoSEQ multiplex PCR; TCRdb's copy keeps in-frame clones and lacks some. The V and J calls and clone size come from that table; D and trimming were worked out from the DNA. The sample has about 140,000 clones; about 80% are singletons. This TCR derives from a man in his sixties with acute or convalescent COVID-19. Sequencing input: peripheral blood. The chain has TRBV7-2 and TRBJ1-2, with no clear D. CDR3 in DNA: TGTGCCAGCAGCTCGGACGGGATCTATGGCTACACCTTC. Its translation: CASSSDGIYGYTF.